The next 9 T cell receptor beta chains were all read from a single sample in a study of breast tumors, draining lymph nodes, adjacent tissues. Breast cancer patients provided tissue from their axillary draining lymph nodes. TCRdb re-called the multiplex PCR reads through MiXCR, storing one row per CDR3 protein. The sample contains approximately 130,000 distinct CDR3 sequences, more than 20% of which appear only once. The sample was axillary lymph node tissue. The receptors were sampled from a female donor with breast cancer. Some clones in this sample may be carry-over from other donors' samples.

The chain couples TRBV18 to TRBJ2-3; 9 positions agree with TRBD1. CDR1 is KGHSH, CDR2 LQKENI, per germline. CDR3 length equals 15 residues. The V gene end was trimmed by 6 bases and the J gene end by 4 bases; junction bases not matched to a gene: 8. CDR3 sequence reads: CASSPGQGIADTQYF. Here the CDR3 DNA reads TGTGCCAGCTCTCCCGGACAGGGGATCGCAGATACGCAGTATTTT.

Turning to this clonotype: A read error is possible here, since a much larger clone lies one base away. The chain's CDR3 is CAISDKGQPQHF. CDR3 DNA: TGTGCCATCAGTGATAAGGGACAGCCCCAGCATTTT. The chain has TRBV24-1 and TRBJ1-5, with D unresolved. Germline assignment: CDR1 KGHDR and CDR2 SFDVKD. The CDR3 totals 12 residues.

The V and J genes are TRBV12-3 or TRBV12-4 and TRBJ2-7; D unresolved. The CDR3 is 17 residues long. The ends were cut back, 2 bases at V and 12 bases at J, with 29 bases in the middle. This CDR3 is CASSLTLRGTQAYEWYF. The CDR3 coding sequence is TGTGCCAGCAGTTTAACGCTCCGCGGTACTCAGGCCTACGAGTGGTACTTC.

This clonotype was counted at least ten times. This chain uses TRBV20-1 with TRBJ2-7; D gene uncertain. CDR3 length: 16 amino acids. Germline CDR1 reads DFQATT; CDR2 reads SNEGSKA (reference sequence). Deletions cut 1 base from V and 2 bases from J, with 18 bases between. The CDR3 region is CSARGPPTEITYEQYF. CDR3 nucleotides: TGCAGTGCTAGAGGACCCCCAACGGAAATCACCTACGAGCAGTACTTC.

About this clonotype: A much more abundant neighbour one base away suggests this may be a read error. The V and J genes are TRBV11-2 and TRBJ2-2; D is unresolved. CDR1 SGHAT and CDR2 FQNNGV come from the germline V gene. V dropped 11 bases and J dropped 7 bases, with 11 bases sitting between them. The CDR3 is made up of 11 amino acids. Here the CDR3 DNA reads TGTGCCGGCACCAATGGCGGGGAGCTGTTTTTT. It translates to CAGTNGGELFF.

This clonotype was seen only a few times. The V call is TRBV2, the J call TRBJ2-7; TRBD2 aligns across 7 bases. The V gene's germline CDR1 is SNHLY and CDR2 FYNNEI. The length of the CDR3 is 15 residues. V shed 4 bases and J 1 base; nucleotides not matched to a gene: 7. The CDR3 DNA follows: TGTGCCAGCAGTGGAGCGGGGAGCCGGTCCTACGAGCAGTACTTC. The encoded protein is CASSGAGSRSYEQYF. The whole variable domain, filled in from reference TRBV2 and TRBJ2-7, reads EPEVTQTPSHQVTQMGQEVILRCVPISNHLYFYWYRQILGQKVEFLVSFYNNEISEKSEIFDDQFSVERPDGSNFTLKIRSTKLEDSAMYFCASSGAGSRSYEQYFGPGTRLTVT.

This rearrangement joins TRBV3-1 to TRBJ2-1; 7 bases match TRBD2. CDR1 and CDR2 from the germline V gene are LGHDT and YNNKEL (reference sequence). J was trimmed by 0 bases and V by 4 bases; bases with no gene match: 3. This CDR3 region has 15 residues. The chain's CDR3 is CASSPGGLSYNEQFF. In nucleotides, the CDR3 is TGTGCCAGCAGCCCGGGAGGTCTCTCCTACAATGAGCAGTTCTTC.

This clonotype occurred many times. This chain links TRBV5-1 with TRBJ2-3, with 11 positions matching TRBD2. Germline V gene lookup returns CDR1 SGHRS and CDR2 YFSETQ. J gave up 2 bases and V 8 bases, and 7 bases lay outside the gene matches. The CDR3 totals 15 residues. The CDR3 DNA is TGCGCCAGTTCTGGGACTAGCGGACACACAGATACGCAGTATTTT. Protein sequence: CASSGTSGHTDTQYF. Filled out from reference TRBV5-1 and TRBJ2-3, the complete variable domain reads KAGVTQTPRYLIKTRGQQVTLSCSPISGHRSVSWYQQTPGQGLQFLFEYFSETQRNKGNFPGRFSGRQFSNSRSEMNVSTLELGDSALYLCASSGTSGHTDTQYFGPGTRLTVL.

This clonotype has a count of ten or more. The V gene is TRBV7-7, the J gene TRBJ2-1; D is possibly TRBD2 (6 bases). In germline, CDR1 is SSHAT, CDR2 FNYEAQ (reference sequence). The CDR3 is made up of 15 amino acids. The DNA of the CDR3 is TGTGCTAGCGGCTTAGATGGGGGTCTGGGCAATGAGCAGTTCTTC. The encoded protein is CASGLDGGLGNEQFF.